Listed below are T cell receptor beta chains from one sample, sequenced in a study of T cell changes during pregnancy in multiple sclerosis. TCRdb's table, derived via immunoSEQ multiplex PCR, lists solely in-frame clones and lacks some. The table lists approximately 93,000 clones, less than 95% of them singletons. The material was peripheral blood, obtained in the first trimester of pregnancy. The receptors originated from a female donor in good health, enrolled as a control in a pregnancy study. CDR3s include the opening cysteine and the closing phenylalanine or tryptophan. Each record gives: J gene, V gene, clone size, D gene, CDR3 DNA, CDR3 protein. A D gene is named only where the DNA matches it firmly. Some rows have no size entry. The others give once, few or many, or a class for an expanded clone.

>TRBJ1-3|TRBV7-2|few|-
TGTGCCAGCAGCCCAGAGGCAGGGGCCGGAAACACCATATATTTT
CASSPEAGAGNTIYF
>TRBJ1-2|TRBV19|-|-
TGTGCCAGTAGGGGGCCGGTGGGATGGGTCGACTATGGCTACACCTTC
CASRGPVGWVDYGYTF
>TRBJ1-2|TRBV7-9|-|-
TGTGCCAGCAGCTTATCGGTGAATGGCTACACCTTC
CASSLSVNGYTF
>TRBJ2-7|TRBV28|-|-
TGTGCCAGCACCTTGGACAGATCCAAGGCATCCTACGAGCAGTACTTC
CASTLDRSKASYEQYF
>TRBJ1-2|TRBV21-1|-|-
TGTGCCAGACAGTATGGCTACACCTTC
CARQYGYTF
>TRBJ2-7|TRBV6-5|-|TRBD1
TGTGCCAGCAGCCGCGGACAGGCACCCTACGAGCAGTACTTC
CASSRGQAPYEQYF
>TRBJ1-1|TRBV6-5|-|-
TGTGCCAGCAGTTTTCCAGGGGACGCTGAAGCTTTCTTT
CASSFPGDAEAFF
>TRBJ2-5|TRBV6-5|few|-
TGTGCCAGCAGTTCCGGGCTAGCGAGGTTAGAGACCCAGTACTTC
CASSSGLARLETQYF
>TRBJ2-3|TRBV7-2|-|-
TGTGCCAGCAGCCCGCGGGACGGGCGTACAGATACGCAGTATTTT
CASSPRDGRTDTQYF
>TRBJ1-6|TRBV11-2|-|-
TGTGCCAGCAACTTACGGGGCTCCTATAATTCACCCCTCCACTTT
CASNLRGSYNSPLHF
>TRBJ1-4|TRBV19|few|-
TGTGCCAGTAGTGCCCTAAAGTCGGACGGGAAAAGACTGTTTTTT
CASSALKSDGKRLFF
>TRBJ1-4|TRBV4-3|-|-
TGCGCCAGCAGCCAAGGTTCAGGGTCAACTAATGAAAAACTGTTTTTT
CASSQGSGSTNEKLFF